The rows below give T cell receptor beta chains drawn from one sample of a study of radiation and T cells in renal cell carcinoma. Measured with immunoSEQ multiplex PCR; TCRdb has only the in-frame clones, and not every one. The repertoire includes roughly 90,000 clones, 70% to 90% of them detected once, and approximately 8.8% sits in the top ten. The source material was blood, sampled from a patient whose treatment included radiotherapy and nephrectomy. These receptors all stem from a man in his fifties or sixties with renal cell carcinoma. CDR3s include the opening cysteine and the closing phenylalanine or tryptophan. A D gene is named only where the DNA matches it firmly. A clone size is listed for some rows: how often the clone was seen (once, few, many), or a class if it is expanded.

v_call,clone_size,cdr3_length,j_call,d_call,cdr3_nt,cdr3_aa
TRBV14,-,16,TRBJ2-3,-,TGTGCCAGCAGCCAAGAGGTTTTCGGAGTGACAGATACGCAGTATTTT,CASSQEVFGVTDTQYF
TRBV30,-,11,TRBJ2-5,-,TGTGCCTGGAGTTTGCAAGAGACCCAGTACTTC,CAWSLQETQYF
TRBV19,-,12,TRBJ2-7,-,TGTGCCAGTAGTCCCCTGGGGGACGAGCAGTACTTC,CASSPLGDEQYF
TRBV2,-,13,TRBJ1-1,-,TGTGCCAGCATATCCGACGGGGCCGCTGAAGCTTTCTTT,CASISDGAAEAFF
TRBV6-5,once,13,TRBJ2-2,-,TGTGCCAGCAGCCCCGGGACGGCCGGGGAGCTGTTTTTT,CASSPGTAGELFF
TRBV27,few,15,TRBJ1-2,TRBD1,TGTGCCAGCAGGGGAGGGCCAAGACAGGGTTATGGCTACACCTTC,CASRGGPRQGYGYTF
TRBV7-2,-,15,TRBJ2-7,TRBD1,TGTGCCAGCAGAACTCAACGGGACAGGGTTTACGAGCAGTACTTC,CASRTQRDRVYEQYF
TRBV10-3,-,15,TRBJ2-3,TRBD1,TGTGCCATCAGTGAGAGGGGGCAAGGCACAGATACGCAGTATTTT,CAISERGQGTDTQYF
TRBV28,-,13,TRBJ2-5,TRBD1,TGTGCCAGCACGCCGGGACAGCAAGAGACCCAGTACTTC,CASTPGQQETQYF
TRBV6-1,-,13,TRBJ2-1,-,TGTGCCAGCAGGGGTGGCTCCTACAATGAGCAGTTCTTC,CASRGGSYNEQFF
TRBV5-1,-,19,TRBJ2-1,TRBD2,TGCGCCAGCAGCCGCCGTAGGGTAACAGTAGAGGGACTAGCGGTCGAGCAGTTCTTC,CASSRRRVTVEGLAVEQFF
TRBV5-1,-,15,TRBJ2-5,TRBD2,TGCGCCAGCAGCTTGGAAGCGGGATCACAAGAGACCCAGTACTTC,CASSLEAGSQETQYF
TRBV18,once,17,TRBJ2-5,TRBD2,TGTGCCAGCTCACTCCGGACTAGCGGGAGATTTATAGAGACCCAGTACTTC,CASSLRTSGRFIETQYF
TRBV7-9,few,14,TRBJ2-2,-,TGTGCCAGCAGCTTAGACACGTCCACCGGGGAGCTGTTTTTT,CASSLDTSTGELFF
TRBV6-1,-,14,TRBJ1-1,TRBD1,TGTGCCAGCACCGGGACAGGGGGCTTCACTGAAGCTTTCTTT,CASTGTGGFTEAFF
TRBV5-1,-,15,TRBJ2-3,TRBD2,TGCGCCAGCGCGGGCAGCGGGGGGAGCACAGATACGCAGTATTTT,CASAGSGGSTDTQYF
TRBV2,-,21,TRBJ2-5,TRBD2,TGTGCCAGCAGTGAAGCCCAAGGGATGAAAGGGACTAGCGGGAGGGGGGAGACCCAGTACTTC,CASSEAQGMKGTSGRGETQYF
TRBV6-5,-,14,TRBJ2-7,-,TGTGCCAGCAGTGGTGGTTTTACATCCTACGAGCAGTACTTC,CASSGGFTSYEQYF
TRBV2,once,11,TRBJ2-7,-,TGTGCCAGCAGAGTTAATAACGAGCAGTACTTC,CASRVNNEQYF
TRBV19,-,16,TRBJ2-1,-,TGTGCCAGTAGTATTGCTTTGGTAGCGTCCTACAATGAGCAGTTCTTC,CASSIALVASYNEQFF
TRBV9,-,13,TRBJ2-5,-,TGTGCCAGCAGCGTAGGTCTAATAGAGACCCAGTACTTC,CASSVGLIETQYF
TRBV7-9,-,15,TRBJ2-5,TRBD2,TGTGCCAGCAGCCGGACTAGCGGTGGTCCCGAGACCCAGTACTTC,CASSRTSGGPETQYF
TRBV11-3,-,16,TRBJ2-1,TRBD2,TGTGCCAGCAGCTTAGATGGGACTAGAGGGGGGGGTGAGCAGTTCTTC,CASSLDGTRGGGEQFF
TRBV25-1,-,14,TRBJ2-3,-,TGTGCCAGCCGGGGCTACCACAACACAGATACGCAGTATTTT,CASRGYHNTDTQYF
TRBV18,-,16,TRBJ1-1,-,TGTGCCAGCTCCCCCCACAGGGAAGAGGAGAACACTGAAGCTTTCTTT,CASSPHREEENTEAFF
TRBV5-1,-,15,TRBJ2-3,TRBD2,TGCGCCAGCAGCCCTAGCGGGGGGAACCCAGATACGCAGTATTTT,CASSPSGGNPDTQYF
TRBV5-1,-,15,TRBJ2-3,-,TGCGCCAGCAGCTCTAACGGGGGTCCGACAGATACGCAGTATTTT,CASSSNGGPTDTQYF
TRBV5-1,-,13,TRBJ1-1,-,TGCGCCAGCAGAGTCGGCTTGAACACTGAAGCTTTCTTT,CASRVGLNTEAFF
TRBV9,-,15,TRBJ2-1,-,TGTGCCAGCAGCACAGACGGTAACTCCTACAATGAGCAGTTCTTC,CASSTDGNSYNEQFF
TRBV6-1,-,16,TRBJ2-5,TRBD2,TGTGCCAGCAGTGAAGGTCCTAGCGGGGGGCAAGAGACCCAGTACTTC,CASSEGPSGGQETQYF
TRBV5-5,-,15,TRBJ2-1,-,TGTGCCAGCAGCTTGGATGGTGGGATCTACAATGAGCAGTTCTTC,CASSLDGGIYNEQFF
TRBV2,few,19,TRBJ1-1,-,TGTGCCAGCAGTGGGTCTTCCCGGGCAGGTGACCATAGCAACACTGAAGCTTTCTTT,CASSGSSRAGDHSNTEAFF
TRBV9,once,15,TRBJ1-2,-,TGTGCCAGCAGCGTAGGCTGGGCAGGGGAGGTTGGCTACACCTTC,CASSVGWAGEVGYTF
TRBV2,few,12,TRBJ2-3,TRBD2,TGTGCCAGCCGGGGGGGCCTAGATACGCAGTATTTT,CASRGGLDTQYF
TRBV2,-,16,TRBJ2-2,TRBD1,TGTGCCAGCACCCAAGCCACAGGGGGCGCGATCGGGGAGCTGTTTTTT,CASTQATGGAIGELFF
TRBV11-2,-,14,TRBJ1-1,-,TGTGCCAGCAGCCAACAGGCGGGGCAAACTGAAGCTTTCTTT,CASSQQAGQTEAFF
TRBV4-2,-,20,TRBJ2-5,TRBD2,TGTGCCAGCAGCCAAGAGTTAACTAGCGGGGGGATAATCCGAGGGGAGACCCAGTACTTC,CASSQELTSGGIIRGETQYF
TRBV18,-,15,TRBJ1-2,-,TGTGCCAGCTCACCACCAGGGTCGGGGGACTATGGCTACACCTTC,CASSPPGSGDYGYTF
TRBV7-9,-,12,TRBJ2-1,-,TGTGCCAGCAGACCCGGACTGATCGAGCAGTTCTTC,CASRPGLIEQFF
TRBV5-1,-,13,TRBJ1-2,-,TGCGCCAGCAGGGCTAGGACCGAGAATGGCTACACCTTC,CASRARTENGYTF
TRBV5-1,few,14,TRBJ1-1,-,TGCGCCAGTTCCCTTGGGGGGATTGGCGCTGAAGCTTTCTTT,CASSLGGIGAEAFF
TRBV2,-,11,TRBJ2-1,-,TGTGCCAGCAGTTCCTACAATGAGCAGTTCTTC,CASSSYNEQFF
TRBV6-5,-,14,TRBJ1-6,TRBD1,TGTGCCAGCAGTTTCGACAGGGATAATTCACCCCTCCACTTT,CASSFDRDNSPLHF
TRBV18,-,14,TRBJ2-7,-,TGTGCCAGCTCGCGAGGGGATCGTGCTTACGAGCAGTACTTC,CASSRGDRAYEQYF
TRBV7-9,-,15,TRBJ2-1,-,TGTGCCAGCAGCCCTTGGGGGAGCTCCTACAATGAGCAGTTCTTC,CASSPWGSSYNEQFF
TRBV5-1,-,13,TRBJ1-5,-,TGCGCCAGCAGCCCTTCCGGGGAACAGCCCCAGCATTTT,CASSPSGEQPQHF
TRBV6-6,few,16,TRBJ2-1,TRBD2,TGTGCCAGCAGTTACAAGGTGCGGGAGGGTGACAATGAGCAGTTCTTC,CASSYKVREGDNEQFF
TRBV6-1,-,14,TRBJ1-5,-,TGTGCCAGCAGGAACTCAGATAGCAATCAGCCCCAGCATTTT,CASRNSDSNQPQHF
TRBV6-6,-,14,TRBJ2-7,-,TGTGCCAGCACCAACGGCGGGGGCCCCTACGAGCAGTACTTC,CASTNGGGPYEQYF
TRBV5-4,-,18,TRBJ2-5,TRBD2,TGTGCCAGCAGCTTGGCCGGACTAGCGGGGGGACGACAAGAGACCCAGTACTTC,CASSLAGLAGGRQETQYF
TRBV6-1,-,12,TRBJ1-5,-,TGTGCCAGCAGTGACATAAATCAGCCCCAGCATTTT,CASSDINQPQHF
TRBV5-6,once,15,TRBJ2-7,TRBD2,TGTGCCAGCAGCCCCTGGACTAGCGGTTTCTACGAGCAGTACTTC,CASSPWTSGFYEQYF
TRBV28,-,13,TRBJ2-7,-,TGTGCCAGCAGTTTAACAGGGATGGACGAGCAGTACTTC,CASSLTGMDEQYF
TRBV28,-,13,TRBJ1-2,-,TGTGCCAGCAGTTTAGAGGATTCCTATGGCTACACCTTC,CASSLEDSYGYTF
TRBV27,once,14,TRBJ2-3,-,TGTGCCAGCAGTTTCTGGCAGAGCACAGATACGCAGTATTTT,CASSFWQSTDTQYF
TRBV10-1,few,13,TRBJ2-1,-,TGCGCCAGCAGTACAGGGCGCCTTAATGAGCAGTTCTTC,CASSTGRLNEQFF
TRBV6-4,-,13,TRBJ1-3,-,TGTGCCAGCGAACGTACAAGCGGAAACACCATATATTTT,CASERTSGNTIYF